These 25 T cell receptor beta chains were all obtained from the same sample, sequenced in a study of cytomegalovirus exposure and HLA in healthy donors. PCR involved 60 Vbeta and 13 Jbeta primers. The assay was immunoSEQ multiplex PCR, and TCRdb's table has in-frame clones only and misses some. The data contain 80,000 to 95,000 clones, roughly two thirds of them singletons. Sequences were obtained from PBMCs. The receptors here all came from a woman aged 25 to 39 in good health and CMV-seronegative.

The V and J genes are TRBV28 and TRBJ1-4; perhaps TRBD1 as D (6 bases). The CDR3 is made up of 14 amino acids. V dropped 3 bases and J dropped 4 bases, with 9 bases sitting between them. Per the germline V gene, CDR1 is MDHEN and CDR2 is SYDVKM. The CDR3 is CASSLFRGNEKLFF. The CDR3 region has the DNA TGTGCCAGCAGTTTGTTCAGGGGTAATGAAAAACTGTTTTTT.

The chain employs TRBV28 and TRBJ2-2; D ambiguous. The length of the CDR3 is 17 residues. The germline gives CDR1 MDHEN, CDR2 SYDVKM. Trimming shortened V by 2 bases and J by 0 bases, and 13 bases separated the two germline ends. This CDR3 reads CASSLLSLFANTGELFF. The CDR3 DNA reads as TGTGCCAGCAGTTTACTGAGTTTGTTCGCGAACACCGGGGAGCTGTTTTTT.

V and J are TRBV29-1 and TRBJ1-2, with TRBD1 as a possible D gene (5 bases). V lost 3 bases, J lost 0 bases, and 11 bases lay in between. The CDR3 extends over 14 amino acids. CDR1 and CDR2 from the germline V gene are SQVTM and ANQGSEA. CDR3 protein: CSVDSPGTNYGYTF. CDR3 bases: TGCAGCGTTGACTCTCCAGGGACTAACTATGGCTACACCTTC.

The rearrangement uses TRBV2 and TRBJ1-1; D possibly corresponds to TRBD1 (6 bases). The CDR3 loop spans 13 amino acids. The germline V gene encodes CDR1 SNHLY and CDR2 FYNNEI. V was cut by 5 bases and J by 0 bases, with 7 bases left in between. Here the CDR3 DNA reads TGTGCCAGCAGTCGGACAGTGAACACTGAAGCTTTCTTT. Protein: CASSRTVNTEAFF. Based on the CDR3 plus reference TRBV2 and TRBJ1-1, the full variable domain is EPEVTQTPSHQVTQMGQEVILRCVPISNHLYFYWYRQILGQKVEFLVSFYNNEISEKSEIFDDQFSVERPDGSNFTLKIRSTKLEDSAMYFCASSRTVNTEAFFGQGTRLTVV.

V and J are TRBV18 and TRBJ2-1, with TRBD2 matching 15 bases. After removal of 4 bases from V and 7 bases from J, the junction contained 5 bases not matched to a gene. In germline, CDR1 is KGHSH, CDR2 LQKENI. The CDR3 totals 16 residues. CDR3 nucleotides: TGTGCCAGCTCACTCGGACTAGCGGGGGGGCATAATGAGCAGTTCTTC. It specifies CASSLGLAGGHNEQFF.

In its sample, this clone was seen a few times. The V and J genes are TRBV5-1 and TRBJ1-2; 9 bases are a match to TRBD1. J lost 6 bases, V lost 5 bases, and 8 bases had no gene match. CDR3 length: 14 amino acids. The V gene's germline CDR1 is SGHRS and CDR2 YFSETQ. This CDR3 is CASSTGQGRDGYTF. The CDR3 DNA is TGCGCCAGCAGTACCGGACAGGGGCGAGATGGCTACACCTTC. Based on the CDR3 plus reference TRBV5-1 and TRBJ1-2, the full variable domain is KAGVTQTPRYLIKTRGQQVTLSCSPISGHRSVSWYQQTPGQGLQFLFEYFSETQRNKGNFPGRFSGRQFSNSRSEMNVSTLELGDSALYLCASSTGQGRDGYTFGSGTRLTVV.

The rearrangement uses TRBV2 and TRBJ1-2; D may be TRBD1 (5 bases). In germline, CDR1 is SNHLY, CDR2 FYNNEI. The length of the CDR3 is 16 residues. V lost 0 bases and J lost 4, with 15 bases in between. The CDR3 DNA sequence: TGTGCCAGCAGTGAAGCTCAGGGTCCCCTCGGCTATGGCTACACCTTC. Translated: CASSEAQGPLGYGYTF.

CDR3 nucleotides: TGTGCCAGCAGCCTCCCGGGACAGAGGAACGAGCAGTACTTC. Translated: CASSLPGQRNEQYF. The chain carries TRBV6-1 and TRBJ2-7; TRBD1 matches 7 bases. CDR3 length: 14 residues. Trimming removed 6 bases from V and 5 bases from J; junction bases left unmatched: 10. CDR1 MNHNS and CDR2 SASEGT come from the germline V gene.

This clone has only a few counts. V gene TRBV9 combines with J gene TRBJ2-3; 9 bases are a match to TRBD1. Per germline, CDR1 SGDLS and CDR2 YYNGEE. V shed 0 bases, J shed 2 bases, and the junction held 7 bases outside the gene matches. The CDR3 covers 17 residues. CDR3 sequence: CASSVEGTGHLTDTQYF. The DNA for the CDR3 is TGTGCCAGCAGCGTAGAAGGGACAGGGCATCTCACAGATACGCAGTATTTT.

The chain combines TRBV5-4 with TRBJ2-2; TRBD2 matches 12 bases. V gave up 0 bases and J gave up 5 bases; unmatched junction bases: 5. Germline values: CDR1 SGHNT, CDR2 YYREEE (reference sequence). This CDR3 comprises 17 residues. In nucleotides, the CDR3 is TGTGCCAGCAGCTTGGGTCTAGCGGGAGGGGGAACCGGGGAGCTGTTTTTT. Translated, it gives CASSLGLAGGGTGELFF.

J is TRBJ2-5 and V is TRBV5-1; possible D gene TRBD1, 6 bases. The tail of the sequence fits TRBJ2-7 better, so the J call may be wrong. Germline lookup yields CDR1 SGHRS and CDR2 YFSETQ. The CDR3 has 13 residues. The CDR3 bases are TGCGCCAGCAGCTTGACAGGGTTGTACGAGCAGTACTTC. Protein sequence: CASSLTGLYEQYF.

V usage is TRBV7-8 and J usage is TRBJ2-1; the match to TRBD1 covers 8 bases. CDR1 is SGHVS and CDR2 is FQNEAQ in the germline V gene. The V and J ends lost 0 bases and 2 bases, in that order; junction bases with no gene match: 6. The CDR3 has 17 amino acids. The CDR3 loop reads CASSLALQGATYNEQFF. The CDR3 bases are TGTGCCAGCAGCTTAGCGCTCCAGGGGGCTACCTACAATGAGCAGTTCTTC.

The chain uses TRBV4-3 and TRBJ1-2; D gene ambiguous. CDR3 size: 14 residues. V lost 0 bases, J lost 7 bases, and 12 bases lay in between. Germline CDR1 and CDR2: LGHNA and YSLEER. CDR3 DNA sequence: TGCGCCAGCAGCCAAGAGATCCGGGGTGCTGGCTACACCTTC. This encodes CASSQEIRGAGYTF.

This clone was seen only a few times. CDR3 region: CASSLGLPGSPLHF. The CDR3 nucleotides are TGTGCCAGCAGCTTGGGCCTACCCGGGTCACCCCTCCACTTT. The V call is TRBV5-4, the J call TRBJ1-6; D unclear. V lost 0 bases and J lost 10, with 11 bases in between. In germline, CDR1 is SGHNT, CDR2 YYREEE (reference sequence). This CDR3 region has 14 residues.

This rearrangement joins TRBV7-9 to TRBJ2-7; tentatively, D is TRBD1 (5 bases). This CDR3 has 14 residues. The V end was cut by 5 bases, the J end by 0 bases, with 11 bases between. Germline V gene data show CDR1 as SEHNR and CDR2 as FQNEAQ (reference sequence). DNA of the CDR3: TGTGCCAGCAGCCCGAGACAGTCCTCCTACGAGCAGTACTTC. It translates to CASSPRQSSYEQYF.

This clone has a handful of counts. V usage is TRBV7-8 and J usage is TRBJ2-7; 8 bases fit TRBD2. The germline V gene has CDR1 SGHVS and CDR2 FQNEAQ. V was clipped by 5 bases and J by 3 bases; unmatched bases: 6. The CDR3 extends over 14 amino acids. The CDR3 protein is CASSPNGGGYEQYF. CDR3 bases: TGTGCCAGCAGCCCGAACGGGGGGGGCTACGAGCAGTACTTC.

The chain uses TRBV29-1 and TRBJ2-7, with 11 bases fitting TRBD1. The CDR3 runs 13 residues. The junction had 3 bases not matched to a gene; V was cut back by 6 bases and J by 2 bases. Per the germline V gene, CDR1 is SQVTM and CDR2 is ANQGSEA. CDR3 sequence: CSVAGQGAYEQYF. The CDR3 DNA reads TGCAGCGTGGCGGGACAGGGGGCCTACGAGCAGTACTTC.

The chain uses TRBV30 and TRBJ2-3, with 9 bases lining up with TRBD2. J gave up 5 bases and V 5 bases, and 14 bases lay outside the gene matches. Germline V gene lookup returns CDR1 GTSNPN and CDR2 SVGIG (reference sequence). CDR3 length: 16 residues. The CDR3 DNA follows: TGTGCCTGGTCCGTACCAGCGGGAGGAAAAGGAGATACGCAGTATTTT. Its translation is CAWSVPAGGKGDTQYF.

V gene TRBV4-3 combines with J gene TRBJ2-7; 10 nucleotides agree with TRBD2. The CDR3 consists of 18 residues. The germline V gene encodes CDR1 LGHNA and CDR2 YSLEER. V lost 0 bases to trimming and J lost 1 base; unmatched junction nucleotides: 9. The CDR3 nucleotides are TGCGCCAGCAGCCAAGATTCAGCGGGAGGGCTTCTATCCTACGAGCAGTACTTC. Translation: CASSQDSAGGLLSYEQYF.

A word on this clone: The junction shows a germline mismatch at one end, possibly a read error. The chain is built from TRBV16 and TRBJ1-5; unclear D gene. Germline V gives CDR1 KGHSY, CDR2 FQNENV. The CDR3 runs 15 residues. The CDR3 DNA reads as TGTGCCAGCAACCAATTGGGCAACCCCAATCAGCCCCAGCATTTT. This sequence encodes CASNQLGNPNQPQHF. Full variable domain (missing parts from reference TRBV16 and TRBJ1-5): GEEVAQTPKHLVRGEGQKAKLYCAPIKGHSYVFWYQQVLKNEFKFLISFQNENVFDETGMPKERFSAKCLPNSPCSLEIQATKLEDSAVYFCASNQLGNPNQPQHFGDGTRLSIL.

This clone has just a few counts. This chain uses TRBV5-1 with TRBJ1-4; a possible D gene is TRBD1 (5 bases). The germline V and J ends were trimmed by 3 bases and 6 bases, with 15 bases remaining between them. The germline V gene encodes CDR1 SGHRS and CDR2 YFSETQ. The CDR3 has 15 amino acids. Written as DNA, the CDR3 is TGCGCCAGCAGCTCCGGACCGGGGGGGGATGAAAAACTGTTTTTT. The encoded protein is CASSSGPGGDEKLFF.

The V gene is TRBV6-4, the J gene TRBJ1-6; no reliable D call. The CDR3 length is 14 residues. The V gene lost 2 bases and the J gene lost 4 bases, with 6 bases spanning the gap. CDR1 is MRHNA, CDR2 SNTAGT, per germline. The CDR3 is CASSDDKYNSPLHF. The DNA for the CDR3 is TGTGCCAGCAGTGACGACAAGTATAATTCACCCCTCCACTTT.

The chain joins TRBV6-5 to TRBJ1-1; TRBD1 is a possible D gene (5 bases). This CDR3 comprises 15 residues. Germline V lookup: CDR1 MNHEY, CDR2 SVGAGI. The V and J ends lost 7 bases and 10 bases respectively, with 25 bases between them. The CDR3 is CASNIGPGSQVRAFF. DNA of the CDR3: TGTGCCAGCAACATAGGGCCCGGGTCACAGGTCCGAGCTTTCTTT.

This clone was observed a single time. This chain joins TRBV27 and TRBJ2-2; D is uncertain. The CDR3 is 12 amino acids. Trimming stripped 6 bases from V and 3 bases from J, with 5 bases between. Germline lookup yields CDR1 MNHEY and CDR2 SMNVEV (reference sequence). The CDR3 region has the DNA TGTGCCAGCAGGCAGTACACCGGGGAGCTGTTTTTT. Residues: CASRQYTGELFF.

This rearrangement joins TRBV4-3 to TRBJ2-3, with 11 bases identical to TRBD2. Per germline, CDR1 LGHNA and CDR2 YSLEER. The trim removed 0 bases at V and 4 bases at J, leaving 12 bases unmatched. CDR3 length: 19 amino acids. The CDR3: CASSQDIAGGPSRADTQYF. CDR3 nucleotide sequence: TGCGCCAGCAGCCAAGATATAGCGGGAGGGCCCTCGAGGGCAGATACGCAGTATTTT.